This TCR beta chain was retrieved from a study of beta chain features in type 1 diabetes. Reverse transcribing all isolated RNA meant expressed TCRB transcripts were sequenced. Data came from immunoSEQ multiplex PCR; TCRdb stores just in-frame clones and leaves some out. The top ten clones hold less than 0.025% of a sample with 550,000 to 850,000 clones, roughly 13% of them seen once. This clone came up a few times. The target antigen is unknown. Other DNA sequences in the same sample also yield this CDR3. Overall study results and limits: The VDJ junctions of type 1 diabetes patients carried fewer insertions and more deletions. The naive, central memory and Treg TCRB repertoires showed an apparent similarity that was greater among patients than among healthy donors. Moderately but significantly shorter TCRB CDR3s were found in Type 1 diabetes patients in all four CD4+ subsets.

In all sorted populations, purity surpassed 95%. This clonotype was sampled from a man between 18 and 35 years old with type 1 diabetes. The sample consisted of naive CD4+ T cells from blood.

The CDR3 DNA is TGCGCCAGCAGCTTGGAGGCAGGCGGTTCCTACGAGCAGTACTTC. Translating it yields CASSLEAGGSYEQYF. The chain links TRBV5-1 to TRBJ2-7; D is ambiguous. V lost 0 bases to trimming and J lost 1 base, with 11 bases between them. CDR3 length: 15 residues. From germline, CDR1 is SGHRS and CDR2 YFSETQ. The complete variable domain, with remaining parts taken from reference TRBV5-1 and TRBJ2-7, reads KAGVTQTPRYLIKTRGQQVTLSCSPISGHRSVSWYQQTPGQGLQFLFEYFSETQRNKGNFPGRFSGRQFSNSRSEMNVSTLELGDSALYLCASSLEAGGSYEQYFGPGTRLTVT.